This TCR beta chain was retrieved from a study of T cells in Graves' hyperthyroidism and ophthalmopathy. This clonotype was counted many times. Researchers amplified the TCR beta CDR3 regions from RNA transcripts. Using the HTBI primer set, a first-round RT-PCR was run on the TCR CDR3. TCRdb independently ran MiXCR on the multiplex PCR reads; one entry per CDR3 protein. The sample holds about 330,000 distinct CDR3 sequences, approximately 14% seen once. Per the germline V gene, CDR1 is MNHNS and CDR2 is SASEGT. The CDR3 length is 14 residues. V shed 2 bases and J shed 2 bases, with 9 bases lying between them.

This TCR derives from a woman in her thirties or forties with Graves' ophthalmopathy. This chain uses TRBV6-1 with TRBJ2-5; D is possibly TRBD1 (6 bases). The specimen sequenced was blood. CDR3 protein: CASSESTGQETQYF. The CDR3 DNA reads TGTGCCAGCAGTGAATCGACAGGTCAAGAGACCCAGTACTTC.